Following are 20 T cell receptor beta chains from one sample sequenced in a study of blood T cell repertoires in COVID-19. Clones were sequenced by immunoSEQ multiplex PCR, and TCRdb holds only the in-frame ones, with some missing. The table shows 150,000 or so clones, with approximately 79% occurring only once. The sequenced sample consisted of peripheral blood. Every receptor here comes from a woman aged 35 to 49 with COVID-19, enrolled during active disease.

The gene calls are TRBV12-3 or TRBV12-4 and TRBJ2-7; D perhaps matches TRBD1 (6 bases). This CDR3 contains 13 residues. Between the trimmed V and J ends, which lost 1 base and 7 bases, there was a span of 11 bases. CDR3 loop: CASSLESRGEQYF. The CDR3 bases are TGTGCCAGCAGTTTAGAGTCTAGGGGGGAGCAGTACTTC.

This clone was picked up one time. CDR3 in amino acids: CASSTPDGTVPFNQPQHF. The CDR3 DNA reads TGTGCCAGTAGTACTCCCGACGGGACAGTGCCATTCAATCAGCCCCAGCATTTT. This chain links TRBV19 with TRBJ1-5, with 7 positions matching TRBD1. Germline CDR1 reads LNHDA; CDR2 reads SQIVND (reference sequence). The CDR3 is 18 residues long. The junction had 15 bases not matched to a gene; V was cut back by 4 bases and J by 3 bases.

This clone is a singleton in its sample. The V and J genes are TRBV20-1 and TRBJ2-1, with D tentatively TRBD2 (6 bases). V was pared by 3 bases and J by 4 bases, with 10 bases between. Looked up from germline, CDR1 is DFQATT and CDR2 is SNEGSKA (reference sequence). This CDR3 region has 13 residues. CDR3 residues: CSASPGGYNEQFF. CDR3 DNA sequence: TGCAGTGCTAGTCCCGGGGGTTACAATGAGCAGTTCTTC.

The V call is TRBV30, the J call TRBJ1-5; D uncertain. The CDR3 length is 14 residues. CDR1 and CDR2 from the germline V gene are GTSNPN and SVGIG (reference sequence). The V end lost 2 bases, the J end lost 6 bases, and 14 bases lay between the germline ends. Written as DNA, the CDR3 is TGTGCCTGGAGTAGCGTCCCGGGGAGTCAGCCCCAGCATTTT. Translated, it gives CAWSSVPGSQPQHF.

This chain joins TRBV6-5 and TRBJ1-5, with 10 bases that match TRBD1. The CDR3 contains 14 residues. After removal of 6 bases from V and 5 bases from J, the junction contained 4 bases not matched to a gene. Germline V gene lookup returns CDR1 MNHEY and CDR2 SVGAGI. CDR3 nucleotides: TGTGCCAGCAGAGGGACAGGGGTGGATCAGCCCCAGCATTTT. It specifies CASRGTGVDQPQHF.

A single count supports this clone. The chain carries TRBV6-1 and TRBJ2-7, with TRBD2 matching over 8 bases. V shed 3 bases and J 7 bases; nucleotides not matched to a gene: 11. Germline V gives CDR1 MNHNS, CDR2 SASEGT. This CDR3 is built from 15 residues. The CDR3 DNA sequence: TGTGCCAGCAGTGATCTGTCGGGGGGGGCGAATGAGCAGTACGTC. Translated, it gives CASSDLSGGANEQYV.

The chain combines TRBV5-1 with TRBJ2-7, with D possibly TRBD2 on 6 matching bases. The CDR3 contains 15 residues. CDR1 and CDR2 from the germline V gene are SGHRS and YFSETQ. V lost 0 bases and J lost 3, with 13 bases in between. The CDR3: CASSLGGTSNYEQYF. The CDR3 region has the DNA TGCGCCAGCAGCTTGGGCGGGACGAGCAACTACGAGCAGTACTTC. Variable domain in full (rest from reference TRBV5-1 and TRBJ2-7): KAGVTQTPRYLIKTRGQQVTLSCSPISGHRSVSWYQQTPGQGLQFLFEYFSETQRNKGNFPGRFSGRQFSNSRSEMNVSTLELGDSALYLCASSLGGTSNYEQYFGPGTRLTVT.

This chain joins TRBV10-3 and TRBJ2-2, with D tentatively TRBD1 (6 bases). V was cut by 10 bases and J by 1 base, with 10 bases left in between. This CDR3 region has 13 residues. CDR1 and CDR2 (germline): ENHRY, SYGVKD. The CDR3 sequence is CATQDRNTGELFF. Written as DNA, the CDR3 is TGTGCCACGCAGGACAGGAACACCGGGGAGCTGTTTTTT.

This chain links TRBV2 with TRBJ1-4; D remains unclear. The CDR3 has 12 residues. Germline V lookup: CDR1 SNHLY, CDR2 FYNNEI. V was trimmed by 5 bases and J by 5 bases, leaving 6 bases between them. CDR3 loop: CASSFANEKLFF. The CDR3 coding sequence is TGTGCCAGCAGTTTCGCGAATGAAAAACTGTTTTTT.

The chain carries TRBV19 and TRBJ2-3, with D perhaps TRBD2 (5 bases). CDR3 length: 14 amino acids. The V gene lost 4 bases and the J gene lost 6 bases, with 14 bases spanning the gap. Looked up from germline, CDR1 is LNHDA and CDR2 is SQIVND (reference sequence). CDR3 amino acids: CASSNRRGADTQYF. CDR3 in DNA: TGTGCCAGTAGTAACCGCCGGGGAGCCGATACGCAGTATTTT.

This chain joins TRBV7-8 and TRBJ1-6; D is uncertain. The CDR3 has 19 residues. V lost 2 bases and J lost 0, with 17 bases in between. The germline CDR1 and CDR2 sequences are SGHVS and FQNEAQ. CDR3 DNA: TGTGCCAGCAGCTTAAGAGGACTCCTCCCTGTCTCCTATAATTCACCCCTCCACTTT. Its translation: CASSLRGLLPVSYNSPLHF.

The V and J genes are TRBV6-5 and TRBJ2-1; 7 bases agree with TRBD2. The CDR3 length is 15 residues. The V gene's germline CDR1 is MNHEY and CDR2 SVGAGI. Losses at the gene ends were 8 bases for V and 7 bases for J; bases not matched to a gene: 14. Here the CDR3 DNA reads TGTGCCAGCCAACCCTTAAGTTCGGGGGGTAATGAGCAGTTCTTC. Translation gives CASQPLSSGGNEQFF.

This chain connects TRBV10-1 to TRBJ2-7; 9 bases align to TRBD2. The CDR3 extends over 15 amino acids. After removal of 0 bases from V and 6 bases from J, the junction contained 6 bases not matched to a gene. Germline lookup yields CDR1 WNHNN and CDR2 SYGVQD (reference sequence). The CDR3 coding sequence is TGCGCCAGCAGTGAGTCGGCTAGCGGGATGTCCGAGCAGTACTTC. Its translation is CASSESASGMSEQYF.

The chain uses TRBV5-1 and TRBJ2-5, with D perhaps TRBD1 (5 bases). V gave up 3 bases and J gave up 1 base, with 10 bases separating them. The CDR3 is 14 amino acids. Looked up from germline, CDR1 is SGHRS and CDR2 is YFSETQ. As DNA, the CDR3 is TGCGCCAGCAGCTATTTGACAGCCCAAGAGACCCAGTACTTC. It specifies CASSYLTAQETQYF.

V is TRBV7-9 and J is TRBJ2-4; 10 positions agree with TRBD1. Germline V gene sequence: CDR1 SEHNR, CDR2 FQNEAQ (reference sequence). The length of the CDR3 is 18 residues. The V gene end was trimmed by 2 bases and the J gene end by 8 bases; junction bases not matched to a gene: 15. CDR3 sequence: CASSLFSGGQGYRDIQYF. Here the CDR3 DNA reads TGTGCCAGCAGCTTATTTAGTGGGGGACAGGGGTATAGAGACATTCAGTACTTC.

The chain links TRBV7-9 to TRBJ2-1, with 9 positions matching TRBD2. Germline V lookup: CDR1 SEHNR, CDR2 FQNEAQ (reference sequence). There are 17 residues in the CDR3. After removal of 2 bases from V and 4 bases from J, the junction contained 9 bases not matched to a gene. The CDR3 bases are TGTGCCAGCAGCTTACTTTCTCTAGGACTAGCGTACAATGAGCAGTTCTTC. Its protein is CASSLLSLGLAYNEQFF.

V and J are TRBV19 and TRBJ1-1, with no clear D. Trimming took 8 bases from V and 1 from J, leaving 17 bases between them. Per the germline V gene, CDR1 is LNHDA and CDR2 is SQIVND (reference sequence). The length of the CDR3 is 15 residues. CDR3 sequence: CASSPKVGRNTEAFF. CDR3 DNA sequence: TGTGCCAGTTCCCCGAAGGTAGGGAGGAACACTGAAGCTTTCTTT.

This chain connects TRBV5-6 to TRBJ2-3, with TRBD2 identical over 12 bases. This CDR3 contains 15 residues. Germline values: CDR1 SGHDT, CDR2 YYEEEE. J was trimmed by 5 bases and V by 2 bases; bases with no gene match: 3. CDR3 region: CASSLRLAGVDTQYF. Written as DNA, the CDR3 is TGTGCCAGCAGCTTAAGACTAGCGGGAGTAGATACGCAGTATTTT.

The chain uses TRBV12-3 or TRBV12-4 and TRBJ1-5; D is uncertain. The CDR3 is 13 residues long. Trimming took off 3 bases at V and 5 bases at J, with 8 bases between the two ends. CDR3: CASSFRVDQPQHF. The CDR3 bases are TGTGCCAGCAGTTTTCGGGTGGATCAGCCCCAGCATTTT.

This sequence joins TRBV7-9 and TRBJ2-7, with no clear D. The CDR3 spans 16 residues. V dropped 1 base and J dropped 2 bases, with 15 bases sitting between them. Germline CDR1 and CDR2: SEHNR and FQNEAQ (reference sequence). The CDR3 coding sequence is TGTGCCAGCAGCTTAGTACCCCAAAAGCCCCCCTACGAGCAGTACTTC. Protein product: CASSLVPQKPPYEQYF. The variable domain in full, completed from reference TRBV7-9 and TRBJ2-7, reads DTGVSQNPRHKITKRGQNVTFRCDPISEHNRLYWYRQTLGQGPEFLTYFQNEAQLEKSRLLSDRFSAERPKGSFSTLEIQRTEQGDSAMYLCASSLVPQKPPYEQYFGPGTRLTVT.